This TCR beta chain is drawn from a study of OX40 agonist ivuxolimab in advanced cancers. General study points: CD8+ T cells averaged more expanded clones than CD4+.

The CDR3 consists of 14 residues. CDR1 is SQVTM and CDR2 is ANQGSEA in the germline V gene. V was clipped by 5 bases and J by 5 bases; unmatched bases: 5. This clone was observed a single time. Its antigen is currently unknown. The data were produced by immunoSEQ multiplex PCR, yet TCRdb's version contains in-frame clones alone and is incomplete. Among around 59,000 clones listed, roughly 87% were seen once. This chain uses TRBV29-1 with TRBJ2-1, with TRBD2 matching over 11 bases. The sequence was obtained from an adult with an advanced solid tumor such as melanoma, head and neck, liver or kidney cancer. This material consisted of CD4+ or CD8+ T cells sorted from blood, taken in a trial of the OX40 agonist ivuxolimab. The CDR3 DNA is TGCAGCGTTTTAGCGGGAGGGTTACACAATGAGCAGTTCTTC. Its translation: CSVLAGGLHNEQFF.